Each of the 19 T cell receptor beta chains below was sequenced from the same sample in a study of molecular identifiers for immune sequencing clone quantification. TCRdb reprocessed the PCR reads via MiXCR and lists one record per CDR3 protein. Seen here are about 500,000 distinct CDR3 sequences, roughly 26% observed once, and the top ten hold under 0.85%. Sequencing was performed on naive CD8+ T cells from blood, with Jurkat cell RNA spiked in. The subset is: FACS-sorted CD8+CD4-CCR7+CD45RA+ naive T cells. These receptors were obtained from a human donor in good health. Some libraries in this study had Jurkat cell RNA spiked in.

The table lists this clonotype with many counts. The DNA of the CDR3 is TGTGCCAGCAGTTTGGCGGGAGGCTCCTACGAGCAGTACTTC. This codes for CASSLAGGSYEQYF. This sequence joins TRBV12-3 or TRBV12-4 and TRBJ2-7, with 8 positions matching TRBD2. The CDR3 has 14 amino acids. V lost 3 bases, J lost 0 bases, and 1 base stayed unmatched.

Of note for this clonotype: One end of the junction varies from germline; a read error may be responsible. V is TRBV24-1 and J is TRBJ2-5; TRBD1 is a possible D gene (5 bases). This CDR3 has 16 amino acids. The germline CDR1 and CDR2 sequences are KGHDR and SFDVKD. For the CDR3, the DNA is TGTGCCACCAGTGATTTAGGTGACAGCACACAAGGGACCCAGTACTTC. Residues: CATSDLGDSTQGTQYF.

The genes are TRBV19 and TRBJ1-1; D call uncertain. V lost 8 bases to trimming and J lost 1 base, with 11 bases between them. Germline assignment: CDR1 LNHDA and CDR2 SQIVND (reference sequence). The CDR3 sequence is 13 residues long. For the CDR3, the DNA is TGTGCCAGTGTACGAGGCCCGAACACTGAAGCTTTCTTT. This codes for CASVRGPNTEAFF.

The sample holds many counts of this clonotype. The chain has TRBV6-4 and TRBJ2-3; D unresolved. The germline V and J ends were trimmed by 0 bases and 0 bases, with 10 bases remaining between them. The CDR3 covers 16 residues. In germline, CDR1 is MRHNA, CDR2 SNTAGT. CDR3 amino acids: CASSDSHYSSTDTQYF. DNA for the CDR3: TGTGCCAGCAGTGACTCGCATTACTCTAGCACAGATACGCAGTATTTT.

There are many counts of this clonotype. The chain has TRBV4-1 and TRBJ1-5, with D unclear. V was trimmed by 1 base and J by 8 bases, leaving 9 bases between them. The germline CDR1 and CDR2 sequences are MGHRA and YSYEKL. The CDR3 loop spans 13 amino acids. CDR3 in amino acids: CASSQVPTEPQHF. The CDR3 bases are TGCGCCAGCAGCCAAGTCCCAACAGAGCCCCAGCATTTT.

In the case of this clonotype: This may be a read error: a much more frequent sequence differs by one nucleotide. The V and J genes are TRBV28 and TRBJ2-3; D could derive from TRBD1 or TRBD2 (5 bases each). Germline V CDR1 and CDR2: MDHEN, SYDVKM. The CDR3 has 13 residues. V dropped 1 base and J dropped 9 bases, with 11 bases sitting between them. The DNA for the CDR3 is TGTGCCAGCAGTTTATTATCCAGGGACACGCAGTATTTT. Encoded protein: CASSLLSRDTQYF.

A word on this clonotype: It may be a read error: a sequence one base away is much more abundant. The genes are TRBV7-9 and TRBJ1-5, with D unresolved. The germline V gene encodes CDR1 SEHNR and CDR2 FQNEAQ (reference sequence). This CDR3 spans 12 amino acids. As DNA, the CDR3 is TGTGCCAGCGGCTTAGAAGGGCAGCCCCAGCATTTT. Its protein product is CASGLEGQPQHF.

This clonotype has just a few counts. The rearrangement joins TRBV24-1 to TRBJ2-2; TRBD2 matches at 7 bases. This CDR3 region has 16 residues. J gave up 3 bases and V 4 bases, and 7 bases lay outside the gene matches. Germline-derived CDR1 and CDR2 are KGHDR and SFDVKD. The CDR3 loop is CATSDPVGGDTGELFF. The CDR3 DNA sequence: TGTGCCACCAGTGACCCTGTTGGGGGGGACACCGGGGAGCTGTTTTTT.

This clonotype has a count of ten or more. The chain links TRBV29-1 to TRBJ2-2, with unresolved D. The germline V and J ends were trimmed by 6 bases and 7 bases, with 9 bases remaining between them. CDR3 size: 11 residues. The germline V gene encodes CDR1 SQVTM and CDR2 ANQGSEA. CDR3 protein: CSVEMSGELFF. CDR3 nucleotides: TGCAGCGTCGAAATGAGCGGGGAGCTGTTTTTT.

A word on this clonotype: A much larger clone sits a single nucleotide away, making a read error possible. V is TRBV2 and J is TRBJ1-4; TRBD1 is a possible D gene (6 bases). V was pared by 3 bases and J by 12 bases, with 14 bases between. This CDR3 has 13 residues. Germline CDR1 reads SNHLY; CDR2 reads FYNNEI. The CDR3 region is CASSEGRQEELFF. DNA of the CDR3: TGTGCCAGCAGTGAGGGACGACAGGAGGAACTGTTTTTT.

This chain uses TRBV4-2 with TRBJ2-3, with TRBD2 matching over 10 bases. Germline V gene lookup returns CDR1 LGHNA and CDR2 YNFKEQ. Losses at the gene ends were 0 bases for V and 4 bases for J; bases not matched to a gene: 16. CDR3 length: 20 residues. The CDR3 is CASSQDISLAGALSPDTQYF. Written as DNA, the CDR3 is TGTGCCAGCAGCCAAGATATAAGTCTAGCGGGAGCACTTTCACCAGATACGCAGTATTTT.

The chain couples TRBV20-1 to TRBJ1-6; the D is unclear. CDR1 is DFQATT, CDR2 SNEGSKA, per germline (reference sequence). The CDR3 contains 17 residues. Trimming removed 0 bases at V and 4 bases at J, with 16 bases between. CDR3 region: CSARDPNEVLYNSPLHF. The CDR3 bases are TGCAGTGCTAGAGACCCCAATGAGGTCCTATATAATTCACCCCTCCACTTT.

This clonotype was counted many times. CDR3 sequence: CASSSWTGRILAKNIQYF. DNA of the CDR3: TGTGCCAGCAGTTCATGGACGGGGAGGATACTAGCCAAAAACATTCAGTACTTC. V is TRBV27 and J is TRBJ2-4; D possibly corresponds to TRBD2 (6 bases). The CDR3 is 18 residues long. V dropped 4 bases and J dropped 0 bases, with 19 bases sitting between them. Germline assignment: CDR1 MNHEY and CDR2 SMNVEV (reference sequence).

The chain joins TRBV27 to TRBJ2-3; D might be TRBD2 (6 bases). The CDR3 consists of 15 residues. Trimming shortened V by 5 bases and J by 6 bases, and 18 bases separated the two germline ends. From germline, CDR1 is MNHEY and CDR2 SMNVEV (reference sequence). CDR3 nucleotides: TGTGCCAGCAGTCCTCCGGGACTGCAGTTTGATACGCAGTATTTT. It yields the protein CASSPPGLQFDTQYF.

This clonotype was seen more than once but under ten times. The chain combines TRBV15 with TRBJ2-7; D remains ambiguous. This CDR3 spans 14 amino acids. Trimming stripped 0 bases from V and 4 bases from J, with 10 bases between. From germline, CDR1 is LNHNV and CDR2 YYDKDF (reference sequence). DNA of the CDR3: TGTGCCACCAGCAGAGATTCAGCCCGTTACGAGCAGTACTTC. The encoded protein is CATSRDSARYEQYF.

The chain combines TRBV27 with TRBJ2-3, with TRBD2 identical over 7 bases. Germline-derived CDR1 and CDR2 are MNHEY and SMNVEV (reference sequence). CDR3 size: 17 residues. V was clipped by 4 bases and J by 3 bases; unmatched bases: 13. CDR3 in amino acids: CASSYTMRGLGTDTQYF. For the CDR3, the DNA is TGTGCCAGCAGTTACACAATGCGAGGACTAGGTACAGATACGCAGTATTTT.

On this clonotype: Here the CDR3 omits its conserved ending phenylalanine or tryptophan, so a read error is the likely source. Written as DNA, the CDR3 is TGTGCCAGCTCTATTAATTTTGTACAGCTCAATCAGCCCCAGCATTCT. Translation gives CASSINFVQLNQPQHS. The chain links TRBV6-2 or TRBV6-3 to TRBJ1-5; D not certain. The CDR3 has 16 residues. Trimming removed 8 bases from V and 3 bases from J, with 20 bases in between. The germline CDR1 and CDR2 sequences are MNHEY and SVGEGT.

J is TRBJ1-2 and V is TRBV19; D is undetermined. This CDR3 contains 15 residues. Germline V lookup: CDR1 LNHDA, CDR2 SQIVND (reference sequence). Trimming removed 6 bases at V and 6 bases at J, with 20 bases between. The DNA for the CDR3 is TGTGCCAGTAGCGTCCGAGGTGAGGGTATCCATGGCTACACCTTC. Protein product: CASSVRGEGIHGYTF.

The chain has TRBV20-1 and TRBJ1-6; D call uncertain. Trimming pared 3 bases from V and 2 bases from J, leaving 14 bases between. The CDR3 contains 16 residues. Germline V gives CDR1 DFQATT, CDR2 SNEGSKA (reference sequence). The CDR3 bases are TGCAGTGCTAGTTCACGGGATTTACCCTATAATTCACCCCTCCACTTT. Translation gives CSASSRDLPYNSPLHF.